The clone carrying this TCR beta chain was seen ten or more times. A much larger clone differs from this one at a single base, so this may be a read error. This entry belongs to a study of tumor-infiltrating lymphocytes in oesophageal squamous cell carcinoma. CDR3 size: 16 residues. Germline CDR1 and CDR2: MNHNY and SVGAGI (reference sequence). V lost 2 bases to trimming and J lost 14 bases; unmatched junction nucleotides: 16. Each CDR3 protein is one row after TCRdb ran MiXCR on the PCR reads. The sample lists 15,000 to 20,000 distinct CDR3 sequences, around 41% occurring once. Sequenced: esophageal tumor tissue. The chain has TRBV6-6 and TRBJ2-3, with 10 bases fitting TRBD1. This TCR was recovered from a male donor with esophageal squamous cell carcinoma. CDR3 amino acids: CASSYGQGVYTGELYF. The CDR3 DNA sequence: TGTGCCAGCAGTTACGGACAGGGGGTTTACACCGGGGAGCTGTATTTT.